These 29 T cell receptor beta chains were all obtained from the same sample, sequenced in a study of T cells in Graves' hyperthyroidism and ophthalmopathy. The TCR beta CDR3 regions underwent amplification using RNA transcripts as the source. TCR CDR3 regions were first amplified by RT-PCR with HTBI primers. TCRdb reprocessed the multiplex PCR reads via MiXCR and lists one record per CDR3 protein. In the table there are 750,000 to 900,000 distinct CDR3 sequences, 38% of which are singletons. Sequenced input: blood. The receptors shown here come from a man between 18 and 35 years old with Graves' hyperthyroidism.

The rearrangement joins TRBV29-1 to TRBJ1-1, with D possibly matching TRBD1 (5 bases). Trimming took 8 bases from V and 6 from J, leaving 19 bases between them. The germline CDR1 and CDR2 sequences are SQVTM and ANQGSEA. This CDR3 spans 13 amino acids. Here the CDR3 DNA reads TGCAGCTTAAGTCAGGGAGGGATCGCTGAAGCTTTCTTT. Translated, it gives CSLSQGGIAEAFF.

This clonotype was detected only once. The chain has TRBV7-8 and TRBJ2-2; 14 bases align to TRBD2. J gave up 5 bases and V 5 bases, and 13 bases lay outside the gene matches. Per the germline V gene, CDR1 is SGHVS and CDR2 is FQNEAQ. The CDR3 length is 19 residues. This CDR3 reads CASSPTRRLAGGRTGELFF. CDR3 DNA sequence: TGTGCCAGCAGCCCGACCCGAAGACTAGCGGGGGGGAGGACCGGGGAGCTGTTTTTT.

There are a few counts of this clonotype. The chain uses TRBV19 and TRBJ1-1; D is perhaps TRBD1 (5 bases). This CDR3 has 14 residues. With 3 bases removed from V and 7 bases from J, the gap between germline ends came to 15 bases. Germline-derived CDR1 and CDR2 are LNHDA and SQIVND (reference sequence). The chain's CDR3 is CASSMGQEVVEAFF. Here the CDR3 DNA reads TGTGCCAGTAGTATGGGGCAAGAAGTTGTTGAAGCTTTCTTT.

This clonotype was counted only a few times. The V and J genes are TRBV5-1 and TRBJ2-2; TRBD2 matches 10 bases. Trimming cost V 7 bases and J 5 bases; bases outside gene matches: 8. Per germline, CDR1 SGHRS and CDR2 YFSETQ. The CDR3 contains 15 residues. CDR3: CASAPISGRTGELFF. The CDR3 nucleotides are TGCGCCAGCGCGCCCATTAGCGGGAGGACCGGGGAGCTGTTTTTT.

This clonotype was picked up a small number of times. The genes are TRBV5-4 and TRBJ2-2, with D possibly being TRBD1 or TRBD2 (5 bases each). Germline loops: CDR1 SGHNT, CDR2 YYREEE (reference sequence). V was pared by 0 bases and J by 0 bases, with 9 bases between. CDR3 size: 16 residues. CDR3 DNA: TGTGCCAGCAGCTTGGAGCTGGGGGCGAACACCGGGGAGCTGTTTTTT. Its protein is CASSLELGANTGELFF.

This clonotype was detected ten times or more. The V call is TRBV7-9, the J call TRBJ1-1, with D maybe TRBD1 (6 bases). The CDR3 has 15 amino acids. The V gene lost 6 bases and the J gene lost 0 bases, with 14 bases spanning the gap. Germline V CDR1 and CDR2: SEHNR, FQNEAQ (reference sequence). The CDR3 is CASSRDTRMNTEAFF. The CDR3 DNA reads TGTGCCAGCAGTCGGGACACCCGAATGAACACTGAAGCTTTCTTT.

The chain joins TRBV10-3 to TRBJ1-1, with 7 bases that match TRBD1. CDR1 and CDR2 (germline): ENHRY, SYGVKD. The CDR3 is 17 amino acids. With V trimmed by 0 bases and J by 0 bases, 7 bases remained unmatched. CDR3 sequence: CAISESGEGAMNTEAFF. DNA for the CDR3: TGTGCCATCAGTGAGTCGGGCGAGGGGGCCATGAACACTGAAGCTTTCTTT.

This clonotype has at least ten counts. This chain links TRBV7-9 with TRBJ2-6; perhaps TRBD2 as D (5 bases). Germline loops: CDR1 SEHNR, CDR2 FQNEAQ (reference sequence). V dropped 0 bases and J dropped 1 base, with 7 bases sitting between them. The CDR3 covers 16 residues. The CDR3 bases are TGTGCCAGCAGCTTAGCGAGGGATTCTGGGGCCAACGTCCTGACTTTC. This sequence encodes CASSLARDSGANVLTF.

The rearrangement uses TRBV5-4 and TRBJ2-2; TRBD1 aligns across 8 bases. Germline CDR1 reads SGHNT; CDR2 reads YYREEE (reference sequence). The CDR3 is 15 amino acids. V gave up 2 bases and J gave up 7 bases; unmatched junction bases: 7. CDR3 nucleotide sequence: TGTGCCAGCAGCTTCACAGGGGGAAGGGACGGGGAGCTGTTTTTT. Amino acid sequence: CASSFTGGRDGELFF.

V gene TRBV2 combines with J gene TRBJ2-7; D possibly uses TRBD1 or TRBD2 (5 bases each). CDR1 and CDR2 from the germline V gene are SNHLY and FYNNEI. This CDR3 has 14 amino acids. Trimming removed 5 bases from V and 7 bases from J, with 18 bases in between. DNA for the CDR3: TGTGCCAGCAGTTACGGGGACCCCCTATCGGAGCAGTACTTC. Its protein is CASSYGDPLSEQYF.

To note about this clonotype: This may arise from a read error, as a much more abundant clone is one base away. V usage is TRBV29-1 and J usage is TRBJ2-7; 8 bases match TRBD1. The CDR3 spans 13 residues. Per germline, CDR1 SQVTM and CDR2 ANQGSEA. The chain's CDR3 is CSGGQGLEYGQYF. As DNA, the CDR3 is TGCAGCGGAGGACAGGGCCTGGAGTACGGGCAGTACTTC.

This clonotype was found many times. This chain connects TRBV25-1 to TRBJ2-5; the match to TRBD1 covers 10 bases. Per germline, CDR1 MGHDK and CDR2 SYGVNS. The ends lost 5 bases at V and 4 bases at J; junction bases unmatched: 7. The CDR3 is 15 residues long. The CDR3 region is CASSSGQGIGETQYF. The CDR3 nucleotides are TGTGCCAGCAGTTCGGGACAGGGGATCGGAGAGACCCAGTACTTC.

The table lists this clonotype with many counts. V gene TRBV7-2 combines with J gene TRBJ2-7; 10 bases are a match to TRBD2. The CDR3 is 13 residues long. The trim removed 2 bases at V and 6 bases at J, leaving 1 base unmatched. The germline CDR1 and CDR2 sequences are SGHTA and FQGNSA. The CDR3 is CASSLTSGVEQYF. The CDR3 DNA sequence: TGTGCCAGCAGCTTAACTAGCGGGGTCGAGCAGTACTTC.

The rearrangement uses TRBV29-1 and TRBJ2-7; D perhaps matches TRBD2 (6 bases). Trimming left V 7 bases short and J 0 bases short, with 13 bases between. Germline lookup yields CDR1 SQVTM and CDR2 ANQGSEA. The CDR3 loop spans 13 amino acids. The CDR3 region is CSAGGGNSYEQYF. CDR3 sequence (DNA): TGCAGCGCTGGCGGCGGGAACTCCTACGAGCAGTACTTC.

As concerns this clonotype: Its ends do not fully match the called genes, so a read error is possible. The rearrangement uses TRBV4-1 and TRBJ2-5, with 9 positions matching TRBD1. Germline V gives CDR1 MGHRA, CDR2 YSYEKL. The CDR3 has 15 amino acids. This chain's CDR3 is CASSQDRGVMETQYF. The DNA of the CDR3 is TGTGCCAGCAGCCAGGACAGGGGAGTTATGGAGACCCAGTACTTC.

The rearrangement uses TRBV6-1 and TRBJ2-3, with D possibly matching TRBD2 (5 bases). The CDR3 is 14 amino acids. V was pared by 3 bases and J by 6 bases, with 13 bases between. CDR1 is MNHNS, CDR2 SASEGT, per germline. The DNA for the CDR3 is TGTGCCAGCAGTGAGCGGGCGGGCCCGGATACGCAGTATTTT. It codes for CASSERAGPDTQYF.

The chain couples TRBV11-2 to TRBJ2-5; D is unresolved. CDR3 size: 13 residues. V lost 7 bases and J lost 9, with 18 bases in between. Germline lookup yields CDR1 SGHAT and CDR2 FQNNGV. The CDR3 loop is CASTPASGQPQYF. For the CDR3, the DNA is TGTGCCAGCACCCCAGCAAGTGGGCAGCCCCAGTACTTC.

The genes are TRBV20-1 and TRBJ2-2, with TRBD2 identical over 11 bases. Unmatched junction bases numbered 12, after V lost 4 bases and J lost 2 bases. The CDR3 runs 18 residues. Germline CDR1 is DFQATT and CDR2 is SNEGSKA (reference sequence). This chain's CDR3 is CSANPTLAGGSNTGELFF. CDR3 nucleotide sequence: TGCAGTGCTAACCCTACTTTAGCGGGGGGGTCTAACACCGGGGAGCTGTTTTTT.

CDR3 loop: CASSSGPRGGTQYF. The CDR3 bases are TGTGCCAGCAGTTCCGGGCCCCGTGGGGGGACCCAGTACTTC. The V call is TRBV2, the J call TRBJ2-5; the D gene could be TRBD1 or TRBD2 (5 bases each). Germline loops: CDR1 SNHLY, CDR2 FYNNEI. Trimming removed 5 bases from V and 7 bases from J, with 17 bases in between. This CDR3 region has 14 residues.

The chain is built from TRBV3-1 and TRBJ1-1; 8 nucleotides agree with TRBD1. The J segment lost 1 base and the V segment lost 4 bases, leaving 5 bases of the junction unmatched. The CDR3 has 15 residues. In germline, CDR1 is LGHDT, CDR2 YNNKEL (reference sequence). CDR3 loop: CASSRRQGQNTEAFF. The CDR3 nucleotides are TGTGCCAGCAGCCGCCGACAGGGGCAGAACACTGAAGCTTTCTTT.

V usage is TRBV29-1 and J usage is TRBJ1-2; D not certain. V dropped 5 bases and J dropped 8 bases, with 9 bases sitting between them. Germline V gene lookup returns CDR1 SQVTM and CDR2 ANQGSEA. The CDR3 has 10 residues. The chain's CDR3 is CSVLRGGYTF. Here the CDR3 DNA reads TGCAGCGTTCTCCGGGGAGGCTACACCTTC.

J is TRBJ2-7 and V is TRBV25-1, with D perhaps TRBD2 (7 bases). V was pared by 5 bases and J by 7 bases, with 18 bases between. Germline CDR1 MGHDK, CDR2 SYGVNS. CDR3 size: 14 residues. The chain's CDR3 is CASSLGGGPVEQYF. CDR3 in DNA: TGTGCCAGCAGTCTGGGAGGGGGGCCGGTGGAGCAGTACTTC.

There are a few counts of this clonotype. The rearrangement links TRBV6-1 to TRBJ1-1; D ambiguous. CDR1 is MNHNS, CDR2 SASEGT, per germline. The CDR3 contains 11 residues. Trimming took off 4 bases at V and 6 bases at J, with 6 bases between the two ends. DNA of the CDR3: TGTGCCAGCAGTGCCCGCCCTGAAGCTTTCTTT. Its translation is CASSARPEAFF.

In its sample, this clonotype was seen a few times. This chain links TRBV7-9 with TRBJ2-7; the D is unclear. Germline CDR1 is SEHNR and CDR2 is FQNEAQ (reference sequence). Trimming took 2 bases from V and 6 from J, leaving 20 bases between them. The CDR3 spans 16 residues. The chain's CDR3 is CASSLNRAPRHPEQYF. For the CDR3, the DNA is TGTGCCAGCAGCTTAAATCGAGCCCCCAGGCACCCCGAGCAGTACTTC.

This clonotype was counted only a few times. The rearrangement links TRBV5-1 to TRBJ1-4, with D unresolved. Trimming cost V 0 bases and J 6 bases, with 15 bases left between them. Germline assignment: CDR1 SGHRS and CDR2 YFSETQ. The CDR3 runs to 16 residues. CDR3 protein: CASSLAGRRSDEKLFF. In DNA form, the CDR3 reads TGCGCCAGCAGCTTGGCCGGTCGGAGAAGTGATGAAAAACTGTTTTTT.

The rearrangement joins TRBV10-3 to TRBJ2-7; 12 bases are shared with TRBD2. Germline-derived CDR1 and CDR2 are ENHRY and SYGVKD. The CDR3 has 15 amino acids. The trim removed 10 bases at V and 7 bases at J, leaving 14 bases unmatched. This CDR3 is CASKELTSGSLEQYF. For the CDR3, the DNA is TGTGCCAGCAAAGAGCTGACTAGCGGGAGCCTAGAGCAGTACTTC.

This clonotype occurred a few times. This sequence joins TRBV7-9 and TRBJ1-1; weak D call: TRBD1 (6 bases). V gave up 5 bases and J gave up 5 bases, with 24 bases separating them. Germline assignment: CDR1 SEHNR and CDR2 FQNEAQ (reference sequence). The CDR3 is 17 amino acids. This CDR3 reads CASSQDADTGMGTEAFF. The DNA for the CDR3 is TGTGCCAGCAGCCAAGATGCCGATACAGGGATGGGAACTGAAGCTTTCTTT.

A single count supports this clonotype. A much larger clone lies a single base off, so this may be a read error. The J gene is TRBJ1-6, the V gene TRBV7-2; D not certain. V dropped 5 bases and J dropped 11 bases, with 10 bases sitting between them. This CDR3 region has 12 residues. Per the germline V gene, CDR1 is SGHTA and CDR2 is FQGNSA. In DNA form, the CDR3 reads TGTGCCAGCAGCCTGGGTCAGCCACCCCTCCACTTT. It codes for CASSLGQPPLHF. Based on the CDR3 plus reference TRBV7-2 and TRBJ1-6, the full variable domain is GAGVSQSPSNKVTEKGKDVELRCDPISGHTALYWYRQSLGQGLEFLIYFQGNSAPDKSGLPSDRFSAERTGGSVSTLTIQRTQQEDSAVYLCASSLGQPPLHFGNGTRLTVT.

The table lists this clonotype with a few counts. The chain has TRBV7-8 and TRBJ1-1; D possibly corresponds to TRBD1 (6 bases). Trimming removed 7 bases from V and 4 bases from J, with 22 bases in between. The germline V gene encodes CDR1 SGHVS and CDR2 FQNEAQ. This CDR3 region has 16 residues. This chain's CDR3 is CASNPGDRGRGTEAFF. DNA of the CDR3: TGTGCCAGCAATCCGGGAGACCGAGGCAGGGGCACTGAAGCTTTCTTT.